The rows below give T cell receptor beta chains drawn from one sample of a study of T-cell memory formation after mild COVID-19. TCRdb re-called the 5' RACE reads through MiXCR, storing one row per CDR3 protein. This table holds 70,000 to 95,000 distinct CDR3 sequences, around 13% found once. The specimen was PBMCs or a T cell subset sorted from them (not recorded which). These receptors came from a man younger than 30 who had mild COVID-19 (a few samples of this study predate the infection). Cell type and time point are not known. The CDR3 runs from the conserved cysteine through the conserved F or W. A D gene is named only where the DNA matches it firmly. A row's size may be missing; if present it is once, few, many or a size class.

TRBJ2-1	TRBV20-1	few	-	TGCAGCGCCCGACAGGTTATGAGGAACAATGAGCAGTTCTTC	CSARQVMRNNEQFF
TRBJ1-2	TRBV5-1	-	TRBD1	TGCGCCAGCAGCTCGGGTGGACAGGGGGCAGACTATGGCTACACCTTC	CASSSGGQGADYGYTF
TRBJ1-1	TRBV7-2	-	-	TGTGCCAGCAGCATAAAGGGGGACACTGAAGCTTTCTTT	CASSIKGDTEAFF
TRBJ1-4	TRBV6-5	-	-	TGTGCCAGCAGAGGAGGCGAAAAACTGTTTTTT	CASRGGEKLFF
TRBJ2-2	TRBV20-1	-	-	TGCAGTGCCCCCGGGCCTTTAACCGGGGAGCTGTTTTTT	CSAPGPLTGELFF
TRBJ1-2	TRBV6-2/TRBV6-3	few	-	TGTGCCAGCAGTTACGGGTCGGGACACTCTTTTGGCTACACCTTC	CASSYGSGHSFGYTF
TRBJ2-7	TRBV6-2/TRBV6-3	-	TRBD1	TGTGCCAGCAGTTACTCGGTGACAGGGGGTGAGTACGAGCAGTACTTC	CASSYSVTGGEYEQYF
TRBJ2-7	TRBV20-1	-	TRBD1	TGCAGCGGAAGGGACAGACTCTCCTACGAGCAGTACTTC	CSGRDRLSYEQYF
TRBJ1-1	TRBV7-2	-	-	TGTGCCAGCAGCTTAGTGACCGGCGCTGAAGCTTTCTTT	CASSLVTGAEAFF
TRBJ2-7	TRBV7-2	-	TRBD2	TGTGCCAGCAGCGCCGGACTAGCGGGAGGGCCGTCGTTC	CASSAGLAGGPSF
TRBJ2-1	TRBV6-1	few	-	TGTGCCACCCCAGGCCCCAATGAGCAGTTCTTC	CATPGPNEQFF
TRBJ2-5	TRBV27	-	-	TGTGCCAGCAGTTTGGCTCCGGGTAACGTGGAGACCCAGTACTTC	CASSLAPGNVETQYF
TRBJ1-2	TRBV28	-	-	TGTGCCAGCTCCGAGGATAACTATGGCTACACCTTC	CASSEDNYGYTF
TRBJ1-1	TRBV7-3	few	TRBD1	TGTGCCAGCAGCTTAGGGACAGAGAACACTGAAGCTTTCTTT	CASSLGTENTEAFF
TRBJ2-2	TRBV20-1	-	TRBD1	TGCAGTGCTAGAGATCCAGCAGGGGGTTGGAACACCGGGGAGCTGTTTTTT	CSARDPAGGWNTGELFF
TRBJ1-6	TRBV7-6	-	-	TGTGCCAGCAGCAAACTACAGGGAACCAATTCACCCCTCCACTTT	CASSKLQGTNSPLHF
TRBJ2-3	TRBV4-1	few	TRBD2	TGCGCCAGCAGTTCCGGGACTAGTGACACAGATACGCAGTATTTT	CASSSGTSDTDTQYF
TRBJ1-2	TRBV6-2/TRBV6-3	many	-	TGTGCCAGCAGTTACTCGAATAGGGATTATGGCTACACCTTC	CASSYSNRDYGYTF
TRBJ1-2	TRBV12-3/TRBV12-4	-	-	TGTGCCAGCAGCCGGACCGCGGGAGCTAACTATGGCTACACCTTC	CASSRTAGANYGYTF
TRBJ2-3	TRBV7-2	many	-	TGTGCCAGCACCTGGACCGCAGATACGCAGTATTTT	CASTWTADTQYF
TRBJ2-7	TRBV4-1	-	TRBD1	TGCGCCAGCAGCCAAGGACAGGGGAGCTCCTACGAGCAGTACTTC	CASSQGQGSSYEQYF